This T cell receptor beta chain originates from a study of OX40 agonist ivuxolimab in advanced cancers. At the level of the study: Ivuxolimab, which is an agonistic anti-OX40 (CD134) antibody, was administered to the patients. At 0.01 to 10 mg/kg, ivuxolimab was administered intravenously to patients every 2 weeks. Regarding the study as a whole: At 0.1 to 3.0 mg/kg, clonal expansion of CD4+ and CD8+ blood T cells had occurred by week 6. CD8+ T cells (on average) carried more expanded clones than CD4+ T cells.

Only in-frame clones appear in the TCRdb table, and some are missing; sequencing was by immunoSEQ multiplex PCR. The data contain some 97,000 clones, around 87% of them seen just once; the ten biggest clones take up about 0.16%. Germline V gene lookup returns CDR1 SQVTM and CDR2 ANQGSEA. V lost 4 bases and J 2 bases, leaving 12 bases between the germline ends. CDR3 length: 13 amino acids. Notes on this clone: Its antigen is still unknown.

This sample comprised CD4+ or CD8+ T cells sorted from blood, obtained in a trial of the OX40 agonist ivuxolimab. This receptor was taken from an adult with an advanced solid tumor such as melanoma, head and neck, liver or kidney cancer. This chain links TRBV29-1 with TRBJ2-7; D uncertain. CDR3 loop: CSVGHGITYEQYF. The CDR3 DNA sequence: TGCAGCGTTGGTCACGGAATCACCTACGAGCAGTACTTC.